The 10 T cell receptor beta chains presented below share a single source sample, sequenced in a study of CD8+CD57+ T cells in acquired aplastic anemia. In patients chosen for sequencing, flow cytometry had shown CD8+CD57+ cell expansion. Genomic DNA provided the template from which TCR beta VDJ and CDR3 profiles were obtained. A single record per CDR3 protein comes from TCRdb applying MiXCR to the reads. There are some 200,000 distinct CDR3 sequences in the sample; approximately 51% occur only once, and about 20% lies in the top ten. Material: sorted CD4+, CD8+, or CD8+CD57+ T cells (not recorded which) from PBMCs. These receptor sequences come from a human donor with aplastic anemia.

CDR3 DNA: TGTGCCACCAGCAGGGAGCGGGGGGGCATAGAGACCCAGTACTTC. It specifies CATSRERGGIETQYF. The genes are TRBV15 and TRBJ2-5, with 10 bases identical to TRBD2. The CDR3 sequence is 15 residues long. Germline CDR1 and CDR2: LNHNV and YYDKDF (reference sequence). Trimming removed 3 bases from V and 4 bases from J; junction bases left unmatched: 5.

This clonotype occurred a few times. The J gene is TRBJ2-3, the V gene TRBV15; D might be TRBD2 (7 bases). This CDR3 is built from 15 residues. V gave up 0 bases and J gave up 8 bases, with 15 bases separating them. Germline V gene data show CDR1 as LNHNV and CDR2 as YYDKDF (reference sequence). Here the CDR3 reads CATSREEGGVGTQYF. The CDR3 coding sequence is TGTGCCACCAGCAGAGAAGAGGGGGGGGTTGGTACGCAGTATTTT.

The rearrangement joins TRBV5-1 to TRBJ2-5; D may match TRBD1 or TRBD2 (5 bases each). The V and J ends lost 4 bases and 5 bases respectively, with 21 bases between them. The CDR3 runs 16 residues. Germline loops: CDR1 SGHRS, CDR2 YFSETQ. The CDR3: CASSHDAGTGRETQYF. CDR3 nucleotides: TGCGCCAGCAGCCATGATGCCGGGACGGGACGGGAGACCCAGTACTTC.

This clonotype occurred a few times. The J gene is TRBJ2-1, the V gene TRBV25-1, with D possibly TRBD2 on 6 matching bases. V was pared by 4 bases and J by 2 bases, with 9 bases between. Germline CDR1 and CDR2: MGHDK and SYGVNS. The CDR3 contains 14 residues. The CDR3 protein is CASSVAGTYNEQFF. CDR3 bases: TGTGCCAGCAGTGTCGCGGGAACCTACAATGAGCAGTTCTTC.

This clonotype occurred many times. The rearrangement links TRBV19 to TRBJ2-7; 7 bases are shared with TRBD1. V was clipped by 6 bases and J by 0 bases; unmatched bases: 5. The CDR3 sequence is 14 residues long. The V gene's germline CDR1 is LNHDA and CDR2 SQIVND (reference sequence). This CDR3 is CASRGTAASYEQYF. The CDR3 region has the DNA TGTGCCAGTAGGGGGACAGCTGCCTCCTACGAGCAGTACTTC.

The V call is TRBV7-2, the J call TRBJ1-1; D perhaps matches TRBD1 (5 bases). From germline, CDR1 is SGHTA and CDR2 FQGNSA. The CDR3 runs to 15 residues. V gave up 2 bases and J gave up 3 bases, with 13 bases separating them. CDR3 loop: CASSLQGAPYTEAFF. In DNA, the CDR3 is TGTGCCAGCAGCTTACAAGGGGCGCCCTACACTGAAGCTTTCTTT.

This clonotype was counted at least ten times. The chain has TRBV7-2 and TRBJ1-6; a possible D gene is TRBD1 (6 bases). V lost 5 bases, J lost 14 bases, and 22 bases lay in between. The V gene's germline CDR1 is SGHTA and CDR2 FQGNSA. There are 15 residues in the CDR3. DNA for the CDR3: TGTGCCAGCAGCACCACGGGGGGCTTAAGTGGCTCCCTCCACTTT. Protein product: CASSTTGGLSGSLHF.

The V and J genes are TRBV25-1 and TRBJ1-2, with TRBD1 matching 8 bases. Germline CDR1 reads MGHDK; CDR2 reads SYGVNS. The CDR3 loop spans 16 amino acids. J was trimmed by 2 bases and V by 6 bases; bases with no gene match: 11. The CDR3 bases are TGTGCCAGCAGGCCCCCCGACCGGGACAGGAACTATGGCTACACCTTC. Amino acid sequence: CASRPPDRDRNYGYTF.

The chain combines TRBV2 with TRBJ2-2; D gene unclear. V was trimmed by 6 bases and J by 1 base, leaving 15 bases between them. The CDR3 is 16 residues long. Germline CDR1 and CDR2: SNHLY and FYNNEI. CDR3 sequence (DNA): TGTGCCAGCAGCCCCCCACCGAGTAGGAACACCGGGGAGCTGTTTTTT. Its protein product is CASSPPPSRNTGELFF.

The gene calls are TRBV2 and TRBJ1-2, with D possibly TRBD1 on 5 matching bases. This CDR3 has 14 amino acids. The V gene's germline CDR1 is SNHLY and CDR2 FYNNEI. V lost 1 base to trimming and J lost 3 bases, with 9 bases between them. CDR3 protein: CASSEVSGDYGYTF. The CDR3 DNA reads as TGTGCCAGCAGTGAAGTTTCGGGGGACTATGGCTACACCTTC.